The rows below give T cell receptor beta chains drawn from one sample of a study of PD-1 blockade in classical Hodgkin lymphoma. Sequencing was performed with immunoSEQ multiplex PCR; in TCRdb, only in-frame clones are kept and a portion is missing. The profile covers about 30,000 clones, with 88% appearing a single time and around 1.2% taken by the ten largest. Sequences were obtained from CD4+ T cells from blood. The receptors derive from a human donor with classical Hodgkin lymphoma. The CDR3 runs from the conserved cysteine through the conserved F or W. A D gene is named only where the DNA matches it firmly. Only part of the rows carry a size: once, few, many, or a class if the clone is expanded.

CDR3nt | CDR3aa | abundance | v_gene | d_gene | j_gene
TGCAGCGTTGAAGCAGGGATGGGTCAGCCCCAGCATTTT | CSVEAGMGQPQHF | . | TRBV29-1 | . | TRBJ1-5
TGTGCCAGTAGTATCGCGGGAGGGACCTACAATGAGCAGTTCTTC | CASSIAGGTYNEQFF | . | TRBV19 | TRBD2 | TRBJ2-1
TGTGCCAGCTCACCATCGCCCAGCCGGACTAATCAGCCCCAGCATTTT | CASSPSPSRTNQPQHF | . | TRBV18 | . | TRBJ1-5
TGTGCCATCAGTAGTAGGGACAATGAGCAGTTCTTC | CAISSRDNEQFF | . | TRBV10-3 | . | TRBJ2-1
TGTGCCAGCAGCAGGACAGGGGTGCAAGAGACCCAGTACTTC | CASSRTGVQETQYF | . | TRBV27 | TRBD1 | TRBJ2-5
TGTGCCAGCAGCCCTATACCTGCGGGAGGAACAGATACGCAGTATTTT | CASSPIPAGGTDTQYF | . | TRBV11-3 | TRBD2 | TRBJ2-3
TGTGCCAGCAGCTTGCCCACCGGGCATCGTGGCTACACCTTC | CASSLPTGHRGYTF | . | TRBV5-6 | . | TRBJ1-2
TGTGCCTGGAGTCTAGCGGGGGGAGCCTACAATGAGCAGTTCTTC | CAWSLAGGAYNEQFF | . | TRBV30 | TRBD2 | TRBJ2-1
TGTGCCATCAGGGTCGGATCCTCCGATGGCTACACCTTC | CAIRVGSSDGYTF | few | TRBV10-3 | . | TRBJ1-2
TGTGCCTGGAGTCCCCCTGGGGGGGGAGCTTTCTTT | CAWSPPGGGAFF | few | TRBV30 | . | TRBJ1-1
TGCGCCAGCAGCTTGGCGACAGGGGGCACAGATACGCAGTATTTT | CASSLATGGTDTQYF | . | TRBV5-1 | TRBD1 | TRBJ2-3